A single sample is the source of the 32 T cell receptor beta chains below, sequenced in a study of beta chain features in type 1 diabetes. Study findings and constraints: Shortening that was moderate but significant affected the TCRB CDR3s of Type 1 diabetes patients in all four CD4+ subsets.

No antigen has been assigned to these receptors. Every bit of the isolated RNA underwent reverse transcription, so sequencing read expressed TCRB transcripts. Sequencing used immunoSEQ multiplex PCR; TCRdb keeps in-frame clones, though not all of them. The top ten clones hold 0.035% to 0.04% of a sample with hundreds of thousands of clones, about 14% of them seen once. Sequenced material: naive CD4+ T cells from blood. The receptors originated from a man aged 18 to 29 with type 1 diabetes.

Only a few counts were recorded for this clone. V gene TRBV5-1 combines with J gene TRBJ2-3; TRBD2 is a possible D gene (5 bases). This CDR3 is built from 16 residues. CDR1 SGHRS and CDR2 YFSETQ come from the germline V gene. Trimming removed 4 bases from V and 5 bases from J, with 20 bases in between. The CDR3 region has the DNA TGCGCCAGCAGCCCCGGACTGCCGAGTGGGAGAGATACGCAGTATTTT. It specifies CASSPGLPSGRDTQYF.

The genes are TRBV7-9 and TRBJ2-3, with TRBD1 as a possible D gene (6 bases). Germline values: CDR1 SEHNR, CDR2 FQNEAQ (reference sequence). Trimming took 5 bases from V and 3 from J, leaving 9 bases between them. This CDR3 is 13 amino acids long. CDR3 loop: CASSLGTTDTQYF. The DNA of the CDR3 is TGTGCCAGCAGCCTTGGGACAACAGATACGCAGTATTTT.

The chain carries TRBV27 and TRBJ2-7; D unclear. CDR3 length: 15 amino acids. V was trimmed by 2 bases and J by 3 bases, leaving 14 bases between them. Germline lookup yields CDR1 MNHEY and CDR2 SMNVEV (reference sequence). CDR3 sequence (DNA): TGTGCCAGCAGTTTAAAAGGGCACGGAATCTACGAGCAGTACTTC. Translation gives CASSLKGHGIYEQYF.

The chain has TRBV4-1 and TRBJ2-3; 8 bases agree with TRBD1. Losses at the gene ends were 1 base for V and 1 base for J; bases not matched to a gene: 10. The CDR3 length is 18 residues. Germline values: CDR1 MGHRA, CDR2 YSYEKL. The CDR3 loop is CASSQGVSGQGRTDTQYF. CDR3 coding DNA: TGCGCCAGCAGCCAAGGCGTGTCTGGACAGGGACGCACAGATACGCAGTATTTT.

Points on this clone: Other DNA sequences from this sample encode an identical CDR3 as well. CDR3 protein: CASSYSTAGQETQYF. For the CDR3, the DNA is TGTGCCAGCAGTTACTCGACGGCCGGCCAAGAGACCCAGTACTTC. The chain combines TRBV6-5 with TRBJ2-5; D gene ambiguous. This CDR3 has 15 residues. Germline V gives CDR1 MNHEY, CDR2 SVGAGI. V was pared by 0 bases and J by 1 base, with 9 bases between.

In its sample, this clone was seen a few times. As DNA, the CDR3 is TGCGCCAGCAGAGGCGCCCTTAGCTCCTACAATGAGCAGTTCTTC. Its translation is CASRGALSSYNEQFF. The rearrangement links TRBV5-1 to TRBJ2-1; D gene ambiguous. This CDR3 contains 15 residues. Germline V gene data show CDR1 as SGHRS and CDR2 as YFSETQ. V was pared by 5 bases and J by 0 bases, with 12 bases between.

V and J are TRBV20-1 and TRBJ1-2; the match to TRBD1 covers 10 bases. Looked up from germline, CDR1 is DFQATT and CDR2 is SNEGSKA (reference sequence). CDR3 length: 11 amino acids. With V trimmed by 8 bases and J by 5 bases, 2 bases remained unmatched. This CDR3 is CSTGQGYGYTF. CDR3 in DNA: TGCAGTACGGGACAGGGGTATGGCTACACCTTC.

The rearrangement joins TRBV9 to TRBJ2-1, with 9 nucleotides matching TRBD1. CDR1 SGDLS and CDR2 YYNGEE come from the germline V gene. The V segment lost 2 bases and the J segment 2 bases; nucleotides outside the gene matches: 2. The CDR3 has 15 residues. The CDR3 sequence: CASSVGTGTYNEQFF. The CDR3 region has the DNA TGTGCCAGCAGCGTTGGGACAGGGACCTACAATGAGCAGTTCTTC. Using reference TRBV9 and TRBJ2-1 for the parts outside the CDR3, the full variable domain is DSGVTQTPKHLITATGQRVTLRCSPRSGDLSVYWYQQSLDQGLQFLIQYYNGEERAKGNILERFSAQQFPDLHSELNLSSLELGDSALYFCASSVGTGTYNEQFFGPGTRLTVL.

In its sample, this clone was seen a few times. The rearrangement joins TRBV30 to TRBJ1-5; no firm D call. Trimming pared 4 bases from V and 1 base from J, leaving 8 bases between. This CDR3 spans 13 amino acids. CDR1 and CDR2 from the germline V gene are GTSNPN and SVGIG (reference sequence). CDR3 nucleotides: TGTGCCTGGAATTATGGGAGCAATCAGCCCCAGCATTTT. This encodes CAWNYGSNQPQHF.

This clone was detected a few times. The chain has TRBV28 and TRBJ2-3; D unclear. Between the trimmed V and J ends, which lost 7 bases and 6 bases, there was a span of 14 bases. Germline V gives CDR1 MDHEN, CDR2 SYDVKM. The CDR3 has 13 amino acids. The CDR3 DNA follows: TGTGCCAGCAATCCCACAGTCCTGGATACGCAGTATTTT. Residues: CASNPTVLDTQYF.

The chain recombines TRBV4-3 with TRBJ2-1, with TRBD2 matching over 14 bases. Germline V gives CDR1 LGHNA, CDR2 YSLEER. J was trimmed by 8 bases and V by 4 bases; bases with no gene match: 13. This CDR3 comprises 18 residues. CDR3: CASSRTTSGGAVSDEQFF. The DNA of the CDR3 is TGCGCCAGCAGCCGGACGACTAGCGGGGGGGCGGTGTCTGATGAGCAGTTCTTC.

The chain combines TRBV7-9 with TRBJ2-1; D is possibly TRBD1 (6 bases). The CDR3 has 15 amino acids. V shed 3 bases and J shed 5 bases, with 14 bases lying between them. Germline V gene sequence: CDR1 SEHNR, CDR2 FQNEAQ (reference sequence). CDR3 coding DNA: TGTGCCAGCAGCTTCGTCAGGGGTGTTAACAATGAGCAGTTCTTC. Its protein product is CASSFVRGVNNEQFF.

The genes are TRBV7-2 and TRBJ2-2; D call uncertain. CDR3 length equals 14 residues. CDR1 is SGHTA, CDR2 FQGNSA, per germline. V lost 1 base to trimming and J lost 1 base, with 4 bases between them. CDR3 DNA sequence: TGTGCCAGCAGCTTAGACCAGAACACCGGGGAGCTGTTTTTT. Translation: CASSLDQNTGELFF.

This clone was recorded a few times. The V call is TRBV19, the J call TRBJ2-1; 11 bases line up with TRBD1. CDR3 size: 14 residues. V shed 5 bases and J 7 bases; nucleotides not matched to a gene: 4. CDR1 is LNHDA and CDR2 is SQIVND in the germline V gene (reference sequence). In DNA form, the CDR3 reads TGTGCCAGTAGTGTGGACAGGGGGCGGAATGAGCAGTTCTTC. Amino acid sequence: CASSVDRGRNEQFF.

The V gene is TRBV2, the J gene TRBJ2-7; no clear D. CDR1 is SNHLY, CDR2 FYNNEI, per germline. Trimming pared 3 bases from V and 0 bases from J, leaving 9 bases between. The CDR3 sequence is 14 residues long. In DNA form, the CDR3 reads TGTGCCAGCAGTGACCTAAGGAACTCCTACGAGCAGTACTTC. This gives the protein CASSDLRNSYEQYF. Using reference TRBV2 and TRBJ2-7 for the parts outside the CDR3, the full variable domain is EPEVTQTPSHQVTQMGQEVILRCVPISNHLYFYWYRQILGQKVEFLVSFYNNEISEKSEIFDDQFSVERPDGSNFTLKIRSTKLEDSAMYFCASSDLRNSYEQYFGPGTRLTVT.

The J gene is TRBJ2-7, the V gene TRBV9; 12 bases align to TRBD2. After removal of 0 bases from V and 6 bases from J, the junction contained 7 bases not matched to a gene. The CDR3 is 16 residues long. CDR1 is SGDLS, CDR2 YYNGEE, per germline. CDR3 DNA: TGTGCCAGCAGCGTAGACCCTAGCGGGAGGGGCAGCGAGCAGTACTTC. It encodes CASSVDPSGRGSEQYF. The full variable domain, in which reference TRBV9 and TRBJ2-7 provide the parts outside the CDR3, is DSGVTQTPKHLITATGQRVTLRCSPRSGDLSVYWYQQSLDQGLQFLIQYYNGEERAKGNILERFSAQQFPDLHSELNLSSLELGDSALYFCASSVDPSGRGSEQYFGPGTRLTVT.

The CDR3 nucleotides read TGTGCCAGCTGGGGCCCTCTGGAGTACAATGAGCAGTTCTTC. It translates to CASWGPLEYNEQFF. The chain carries TRBV12-1 and TRBJ2-1; the D segment call TRBD1 is taken from the table without a DNA check. TRBV12-1 is flagged as a pseudogene. This CDR3 has 14 amino acids.

This chain uses TRBV19 with TRBJ2-5; the D gene could be TRBD1 or TRBD2 (5 bases each). Germline V lookup: CDR1 LNHDA, CDR2 SQIVND (reference sequence). The V gene lost 9 bases and the J gene lost 5 bases, with 16 bases spanning the gap. The CDR3 length is 13 residues. As DNA, the CDR3 is TGTGCCAGCGGGGACGGTTCTGTGGAGACCCAGTACTTC. Translation: CASGDGSVETQYF.

The sample holds a few counts of this clone. The genes are TRBV6-6 and TRBJ2-2; D is perhaps TRBD2 (5 bases). The CDR3 loop spans 15 amino acids. The germline gives CDR1 MNHNY, CDR2 SVGAGI (reference sequence). V was trimmed by 7 bases and J by 1 base, leaving 13 bases between them. The CDR3 is CASTGVDENTGELFF. The CDR3 DNA sequence: TGTGCCAGCACCGGGGTCGACGAGAACACCGGGGAGCTGTTTTTT.

This clone has only a few counts. The chain combines TRBV5-6 with TRBJ2-1, with TRBD2 identical over 12 bases. Trimming cost V 7 bases and J 7 bases; bases outside gene matches: 12. This CDR3 is 16 amino acids long. CDR1 and CDR2 from the germline V gene are SGHDT and YYEEEE. CDR3 bases: TGTGCCAGCCTAGCTAGGGGACTAGCGGGTTATAATGAGCAGTTCTTC. Amino acids: CASLARGLAGYNEQFF.

This clone was counted a few times. The DNA of the CDR3 is TGTGCCGCGAGGGGGGTAACTAACTATGGCTACACCTTC. Amino acid sequence: CAARGVTNYGYTF. The chain links TRBV6-5 to TRBJ1-2; a weak D match, TRBD1 (6 bases). The V gene's germline CDR1 is MNHEY and CDR2 SVGAGI. Trimming shortened V by 11 bases and J by 0 bases, and 13 bases separated the two germline ends. There are 13 residues in the CDR3.

This clone appeared a few times. The rearrangement joins TRBV2 to TRBJ2-3, with no clear D. Trimming took off 1 base at V and 10 bases at J, with 6 bases between the two ends. The CDR3 length is 11 residues. Germline V gene data show CDR1 as SNHLY and CDR2 as FYNNEI. CDR3 DNA: TGTGCCAGCAGTGAAGATGTGGCGCAGTATTTT. Amino acids: CASSEDVAQYF.

The V and J genes are TRBV19 and TRBJ1-2; no clear D gene. This CDR3 region has 14 residues. The V gene lost 2 bases and the J gene lost 7 bases, with 14 bases spanning the gap. Germline V CDR1 and CDR2: LNHDA, SQIVND (reference sequence). The CDR3 protein is CASSILRLGSGYTF. The CDR3 DNA sequence: TGTGCCAGTAGTATACTTCGATTGGGCAGTGGCTACACCTTC.

This chain uses TRBV14 with TRBJ1-1; tentatively, D is TRBD1 (5 bases). CDR3 size: 13 residues. V lost 5 bases and J 0 bases, leaving 7 bases between the germline ends. Germline CDR1 is SGHDN and CDR2 is FVKESK. CDR3 bases: TGTGCCAGCAGCTGGGGGGTGAACACTGAAGCTTTCTTT. Encoded protein: CASSWGVNTEAFF.

The chain links TRBV7-9 to TRBJ2-7, with 11 bases matching TRBD2. This CDR3 spans 16 amino acids. CDR1 SEHNR and CDR2 FQNEAQ come from the germline V gene (reference sequence). Trimming at V came to 4 bases and at J to 0 bases, leaving 5 bases not matched to a gene. The CDR3 protein is CASSSRTSGFSYEQYF. The DNA of the CDR3 is TGTGCCAGCAGCTCCCGGACTAGCGGGTTCTCCTACGAGCAGTACTTC.

A few counts support this clone. The genes are TRBV19 and TRBJ2-5; no definite D call. Germline assignment: CDR1 LNHDA and CDR2 SQIVND (reference sequence). Trimming took off 3 bases at V and 5 bases at J, with 13 bases between the two ends. The CDR3 contains 14 residues. This CDR3 reads CASSIPWAIETQYF. As DNA, the CDR3 is TGTGCCAGTAGTATTCCATGGGCTATTGAGACCCAGTACTTC.

The chain recombines TRBV29-1 with TRBJ1-5; a weak D match, TRBD1 (6 bases). Trimming took off 6 bases at V and 3 bases at J, with 9 bases between the two ends. The length of the CDR3 is 12 residues. Germline CDR1 reads SQVTM; CDR2 reads ANQGSEA. The CDR3 sequence: CSVGALNQPQHF. CDR3 nucleotides: TGCAGCGTGGGGGCCCTCAATCAGCCCCAGCATTTT. Full variable domain (missing parts from reference TRBV29-1 and TRBJ1-5): SAVISQKPSRDICQRGTSLTIQCQVDSQVTMMFWYRQQPGQSLTLIATANQGSEATYESGFVIDKFPISRPNLTFSTLTVSNMSPEDSSIYLCSVGALNQPQHFGDGTRLSIL.

The chain links TRBV9 to TRBJ2-7; the match to TRBD1 covers 9 bases. CDR1 is SGDLS, CDR2 YYNGEE, per germline. The CDR3 loop spans 15 amino acids. V lost 3 bases to trimming and J lost 2 bases; unmatched junction nucleotides: 6. CDR3: CASSEGTGYPYEQYF. The CDR3, as DNA: TGTGCCAGCAGCGAGGGGACAGGGTATCCCTACGAGCAGTACTTC.

This clone was seen a few times. The gene calls are TRBV5-8 and TRBJ2-1; D perhaps matches TRBD2 (5 bases). CDR1 SGHTS and CDR2 YDEGEE come from the germline V gene. Trimming stripped 0 bases from V and 12 bases from J, with 13 bases between. The CDR3 runs to 13 residues. The CDR3 loop reads CASSLALRESQFF. CDR3 nucleotides: TGTGCCAGCAGCTTGGCCTTGAGGGAATCGCAGTTCTTC.

V is TRBV28 and J is TRBJ1-1; D remains ambiguous. Per the germline V gene, CDR1 is MDHEN and CDR2 is SYDVKM. The CDR3 is 13 amino acids. With 10 bases removed from V and 1 base from J, the gap between germline ends came to 13 bases. The CDR3 region has the DNA TGTGCCACCTTTAGTCCGACGAACACTGAAGCTTTCTTT. It encodes CATFSPTNTEAFF.

V is TRBV6-6 and J is TRBJ2-3; D is uncertain. CDR3 length equals 13 residues. V lost 3 bases and J 2 bases, leaving 6 bases between the germline ends. Looked up from germline, CDR1 is MNHNY and CDR2 is SVGAGI (reference sequence). DNA for the CDR3: TGTGCCAGCAGTTATAGTTACACAGATACGCAGTATTTT. It codes for CASSYSYTDTQYF.

V usage is TRBV6-1 and J usage is TRBJ2-3; TRBD2 agrees at 7 bases. Germline-derived CDR1 and CDR2 are MNHNS and SASEGT. The V and J ends lost 2 bases and 5 bases, in that order; junction bases with no gene match: 10. The CDR3 contains 16 residues. CDR3 loop: CASSESEGGRGDTQYF. In nucleotides, the CDR3 is TGTGCCAGCAGTGAAAGTGAAGGAGGGAGGGGAGATACGCAGTATTTT.